These 10 T cell receptor beta chains were all obtained from the same sample, sequenced in a study of blood T cell repertoires in COVID-19. Profiled with immunoSEQ multiplex PCR; TCRdb holds only in-frame clones, not every one. Seen here are hundreds of thousands of clones, about nine tenths observed once, and the top ten hold 4.4%. Material: peripheral blood. The receptors derive from a man aged 45-65 years with acute or convalescent COVID-19.

The chain couples TRBV4-1 to TRBJ2-5, with D possibly being TRBD1 (5 bases). V was cut by 4 bases and J by 5 bases, with 14 bases left in between. This CDR3 region has 14 residues. Germline CDR1 is MGHRA and CDR2 is YSYEKL. In DNA, the CDR3 is TGCGCCAGCAGCCTTCAGGGCATTGGGGAGACCCAGTACTTC. It encodes CASSLQGIGETQYF.

J is TRBJ2-7 and V is TRBV7-2; 7 nucleotides agree with TRBD2. The CDR3 consists of 15 residues. The J segment lost 2 bases and the V segment lost 1 base, leaving 5 bases of the junction unmatched. Germline V gene sequence: CDR1 SGHTA, CDR2 FQGNSA. Written as DNA, the CDR3 is TGTGCCAGCAGCTTAGTGCGGGGGAAGACCTACGAGCAGTACTTC. It specifies CASSLVRGKTYEQYF.

The rearrangement uses TRBV27 and TRBJ2-1; 8 nucleotides agree with TRBD1. Germline CDR1 is MNHEY and CDR2 is SMNVEV (reference sequence). The CDR3 totals 14 residues. Unmatched junction bases numbered 4, after V lost 8 bases and J lost 1 base. This CDR3 is CASGQGRSYNEQFF. The CDR3 DNA reads TGTGCCAGCGGACAGGGACGTTCCTACAATGAGCAGTTCTTC.

The chain carries TRBV6-5 and TRBJ2-7, with 7 nucleotides matching TRBD1. This CDR3 spans 13 amino acids. V lost 5 bases and J lost 6; bases outside the gene matches: 7. CDR1 and CDR2 from the germline V gene are MNHEY and SVGAGI. The CDR3 nucleotides read TGTGCCAGCAGTCGACAGGGTGGAGGCGAGCAGTACTTC. This encodes CASSRQGGGEQYF.

The J gene is TRBJ1-6, the V gene TRBV30; D gene ambiguous. V was pared by 1 base and J by 9 bases, with 19 bases between. The CDR3 is made up of 16 amino acids. Germline V gene lookup returns CDR1 GTSNPN and CDR2 SVGIG (reference sequence). The CDR3 nucleotides read TGTGCCTGGAGTGAAAAATTGTCCGATTTCAGTTCACCCCTCCACTTT. The encoded protein is CAWSEKLSDFSSPLHF.

This clone occurred a few times. The rearrangement joins TRBV27 to TRBJ1-6, with D possibly being TRBD1 (6 bases). Germline V gene data show CDR1 as MNHEY and CDR2 as SMNVEV (reference sequence). CDR3 length: 15 amino acids. The ends were cut back, 7 bases at V and 9 bases at J, with 19 bases in the middle. CDR3 bases: TGTGCCAGCAAGACACAGGGCTCCGCTCGTTCACCCCTCCACTTT. Its protein is CASKTQGSARSPLHF.

The genes are TRBV5-1 and TRBJ2-5; 10 nucleotides match TRBD1. V lost 4 bases to trimming and J lost 5 bases; unmatched junction nucleotides: 8. The CDR3 is 15 amino acids. Germline lookup yields CDR1 SGHRS and CDR2 YFSETQ. CDR3 sequence reads: CASSQQGQGRETQYF. CDR3 nucleotides: TGCGCCAGCAGCCAGCAGGGACAGGGGAGGGAGACCCAGTACTTC.

CDR3 nucleotide sequence: TGCGCCAGCAGTTTAACCTCCCTAACGCGCGGGAGGGACACCATATATTTT. This sequence encodes CASSLTSLTRGRDTIYF. V usage is TRBV10-2 and J usage is TRBJ1-3; D unclear. The V and J ends lost 5 bases and 8 bases respectively, with 25 bases between them. There are 17 residues in the CDR3. Germline-derived CDR1 and CDR2 are WSHSY and SAAADI.

This clone was seen only a few times. This chain links TRBV5-1 with TRBJ2-7; D is unclear. Trimming shortened V by 4 bases and J by 3 bases, and 14 bases separated the two germline ends. This CDR3 spans 14 amino acids. CDR1 is SGHRS, CDR2 YFSETQ, per germline. CDR3 sequence reads: CASSPTTGNYEQYF. The CDR3 nucleotides read TGCGCCAGCAGCCCAACTACTGGAAACTACGAGCAGTACTTC.

This chain joins TRBV5-1 and TRBJ1-1, with a weak D call TRBD1 (6 bases). Trimming pared 1 base from V and 1 base from J, leaving 11 bases between. This CDR3 contains 15 residues. Germline V gives CDR1 SGHRS, CDR2 YFSETQ. CDR3 sequence (DNA): TGCGCCAGCAGCTTGCGTGGGGGACAGAACACTGAAGCTTTCTTT. Translated, it gives CASSLRGGQNTEAFF.